These T cell receptor beta chains were read from a single sample in a study of OX40 agonist ivuxolimab in advanced cancers. Generated by immunoSEQ multiplex PCR, the TCRdb table keeps only in-frame clones and is missing some. The sample holds about 50,000 clones; 79% are singletons and the top ten take 1.5% to 2%. Specimen: CD4+ or CD8+ T cells sorted from blood, collected in a trial of the OX40 agonist ivuxolimab. All receptors derive from an adult with an advanced solid tumor such as melanoma, head and neck, liver or kidney cancer. CDR3s include the opening cysteine and the closing phenylalanine or tryptophan. The order of the fields is D gene, V gene, J gene, clone size, CDR3 protein, CDR3 DNA. D genes are given only for firm matches. Only part of the rows carry a size: once, few, many, or a class if the clone is expanded.

D gene: .; V gene: TRBV5-1; J gene: TRBJ1-5; clone size: .; CDR3 protein: CASSLEPIQGQPQHF; CDR3 DNA: TGCGCCAGCAGCTTGGAGCCGATACAGGGCCAGCCCCAGCATTTT
D gene: TRBD2; V gene: TRBV7-8; J gene: TRBJ2-5; clone size: once; CDR3 protein: CASSLEGRGLQETQYF; CDR3 DNA: TGTGCCAGCAGCTTAGAGGGGAGGGGACTCCAAGAGACCCAGTACTTC
D gene: .; V gene: TRBV9; J gene: TRBJ2-3; clone size: .; CDR3 protein: CASSPHLTGYSDTQYF; CDR3 DNA: TGTGCCAGCAGCCCCCATTTGACAGGTTACTCAGATACGCAGTATTTT
D gene: .; V gene: TRBV6-1; J gene: TRBJ1-3; clone size: .; CDR3 protein: CASTSPGNTIYF; CDR3 DNA: TGTGCCAGCACATCCCCTGGAAACACCATATATTTT
D gene: .; V gene: TRBV5-1; J gene: TRBJ2-5; clone size: .; CDR3 protein: CASSLARETQYF; CDR3 DNA: TGCGCCAGCAGCTTGGCCAGGGAGACCCAGTACTTC
D gene: .; V gene: TRBV11-3; J gene: TRBJ2-2; clone size: .; CDR3 protein: CASSFSGDPAGELFF; CDR3 DNA: TGTGCCAGCAGCTTTTCCGGCGACCCGGCCGGGGAGCTGTTTTTT
D gene: TRBD1; V gene: TRBV5-1; J gene: TRBJ1-2; clone size: .; CDR3 protein: CASSWKQGNDGYTF; CDR3 DNA: TGCGCCAGCAGCTGGAAACAGGGGAACGATGGCTACACCTTC
D gene: TRBD1; V gene: TRBV2; J gene: TRBJ1-2; clone size: .; CDR3 protein: CASSEGAGGHYGYTF; CDR3 DNA: TGTGCCAGCAGTGAAGGGGCAGGGGGTCACTATGGCTACACCTTC
D gene: .; V gene: TRBV5-8; J gene: TRBJ2-2; clone size: once; CDR3 protein: CASSPIRASTGELFF; CDR3 DNA: TGTGCCAGCAGCCCCATCCGAGCTAGCACCGGGGAGCTGTTTTTT
D gene: .; V gene: TRBV4-3; J gene: TRBJ1-1; clone size: .; CDR3 protein: CASSGGAGMNTEAFF; CDR3 DNA: TGCGCCAGTAGCGGGGGCGCTGGGATGAACACTGAAGCTTTCTTT
D gene: .; V gene: TRBV28; J gene: TRBJ1-2; clone size: .; CDR3 protein: CATRTGGPSGYTF; CDR3 DNA: TGTGCCACCCGGACCGGGGGCCCCTCTGGCTACACCTTC
D gene: TRBD2; V gene: TRBV5-6; J gene: TRBJ2-1; clone size: .; CDR3 protein: CASSSRTSGAIPADEQFF; CDR3 DNA: TGTGCCAGCAGCTCCCGGACTAGCGGGGCCATCCCTGCGGATGAGCAGTTCTTC
D gene: TRBD1; V gene: TRBV11-2; J gene: TRBJ2-4; clone size: few; CDR3 protein: CASSSTGSAGNIQYF; CDR3 DNA: TGTGCCAGCAGCTCGACAGGGTCGGCGGGAAACATTCAGTACTTC
D gene: .; V gene: TRBV6-5; J gene: TRBJ2-5; clone size: .; CDR3 protein: CASNRGGETQYF; CDR3 DNA: TGTGCCAGCAATAGGGGTGGAGAGACCCAGTACTTC
D gene: .; V gene: TRBV9; J gene: TRBJ1-3; clone size: .; CDR3 protein: CASSVDRSSGNTIYF; CDR3 DNA: TGTGCCAGCAGCGTCGACAGGAGCTCTGGAAACACCATATATTTT